This entry is about one T cell receptor (beta chain). Its antigen is unidentified. This sample was included in a study of cytomegalovirus exposure and HLA in healthy donors. Study-level findings and limits: As confirmed in vitro, a few CMV-associated chains were specific for CMV antigens. According to reports, the classifier identified cytomegalovirus status with high specificity and sensitivity.

The length of the CDR3 is 14 residues. Germline CDR1 is SEHNR and CDR2 is FQNEAQ (reference sequence). Trimming took off 3 bases at V and 4 bases at J, with 12 bases between the two ends. TCRdb's copy holds only in-frame clones and misses some; the assay was immunoSEQ multiplex PCR. This table has approximately 100,000 clones, almost 90% appearing once. Sequenced input: PBMCs. This clonotype was sampled from a woman under 30 in good health and CMV-seronegative. The rearrangement links TRBV7-9 to TRBJ2-5, with TRBD2 as a possible D gene (7 bases). The CDR3 reads CASSLGGARETQYF. CDR3 nucleotides: TGTGCCAGCAGCTTGGGGGGGGCACGAGAGACCCAGTACTTC.